This note documents a single T cell receptor (beta chain) sequence. Its antigen is currently unknown. The data derive from a study of human T cells and chemical hapten exposure. Study as a whole: Patients had diphenylcyclopropenone applied to the scalp weekly throughout the approximately 22-week study.

Findings of the study overall: Expanded TCRs were compared with controls, and the expanded TCRs formed significantly more large CDR3 similarity clusters.

TCRdb ran MiXCR on the RACE reads and lists one entry per CDR3 protein. The sample contains 150,000 to 200,000 distinct CDR3 sequences, 28% of which appear only once. This sample's time point: patch test 3, about 24 weeks after DPC sensitization. Noted treatment: therapeutic diphenylcyclopropenone sensitization with weekly scalp DPC. Donors, patients with alopecia ranging from 18 to 70 years old and judged suitable for DPC, provided samples. After removal of 3 bases from V and 1 base from J, the junction contained 6 bases not matched to a gene. The CDR3 length is 16 residues. Per germline, CDR1 DFQATT and CDR2 SNEGSKA (reference sequence).

The sequenced sample was whole blood, obtained in connection with sensitization to the hapten diphenylcyclopropenone (DPC). The receptor comes from a young woman with alopecia areata. Some clones in this sample may be carry-over from other donors' samples. V and J are TRBV20-1 and TRBJ2-3; 11 bases align to TRBD2. For the CDR3, the DNA is TGCAGTGCTAGGTTTCTAGCGGGGGGTCGCACAGATACGCAGTATTTT. Amino acid sequence: CSARFLAGGRTDTQYF.